This T cell receptor beta chain was captured by sequencing in a study of control samples from healthy donors and cancer patients. Only in-frame clones appear in the TCRdb table, and some are missing; sequencing was by immunoSEQ multiplex PCR. The sample records 35,000 to 40,000 clones, over 70% being singletons. The V and J ends lost 0 bases and 9 bases, in that order; junction bases with no gene match: 11. The CDR3 is 16 amino acids. Germline CDR1 SGHNT, CDR2 YYREEE (reference sequence). Material for sequencing was PBMCs. The source of this sequence is an older woman with lung cancer. The chain is built from TRBV5-4 and TRBJ2-1, with TRBD2 matching over 8 bases. CDR3 sequence (DNA): TGTGCCAGCAGCTTGGATCGGCCGGGAGGGCCTTTTGAGCAGTTCTTC. Residues: CASSLDRPGGPFEQFF.